Below, 25 T cell receptor beta chains from the same sample are listed, as sequenced in a study of T cells generated in artificial thymic organoids. Separate semi-nested PCRs amplified TCRalpha and TCRbeta libraries using constant-region reverse primers in TRAC or TRBC. TCRdb ran MiXCR on the 5' RACE reads and lists one entry per CDR3 protein. Among about 3,300 distinct CDR3 sequences listed, approximately 34% were seen once. Specimen: naive CD8+ T cells from blood. Subset given: CD3+TCRalphabeta+CD8SP T cells; for blood, CD45RO-CCR7+ naive CD8+ T cells. These receptor sequences come from a human donor who gave cord blood stem cells for thymic organoid culture, a cardiac surgery patient who gave postnatal thymus, or a blood donor (not recorded which).

V usage is TRBV18 and J usage is TRBJ2-7; a possible D gene is TRBD1 (6 bases). Germline loops: CDR1 KGHSH, CDR2 LQKENI. The V end lost 3 bases, the J end lost 1 base, and 13 bases lay between the germline ends. There are 15 residues in the CDR3. The CDR3 bases are TGTGCCAGCTCACCGCCTCCAGGGGCGTCCTACGAGCAGTACTTC. It codes for CASSPPPGASYEQYF. Drawing the rest from reference TRBV18 and TRBJ2-7, the complete variable domain is NAGVMQNPRHLVRRRGQEARLRCSPMKGHSHVYWYRQLPEEGLKFMVYLQKENIIDESGMPKERFSAEFPKEGPSILRIQQVVRGDSAAYFCASSPPPGASYEQYFGPGTRLTVT.

In this sample, this clonotype turned up a few times. The rearrangement links TRBV12-3 or TRBV12-4 to TRBJ1-5; no clear D gene. This CDR3 has 14 amino acids. Trimming took 2 bases from V and 1 from J, leaving 6 bases between them. CDR3 nucleotides: TGTGCCAGCAGTTTAAACCGAAGCAATCAGCCCCAGCATTTT. Its translation is CASSLNRSNQPQHF.

V and J are TRBV2 and TRBJ2-7; the D gene is possibly TRBD1 (5 bases). CDR1 is SNHLY, CDR2 FYNNEI, per germline. V was trimmed by 7 bases and J by 2 bases, leaving 9 bases between them. The CDR3 runs 12 residues. This CDR3 reads CASKAGTYEQYF. The DNA for the CDR3 is TGTGCCAGCAAGGCAGGGACCTACGAGCAGTACTTC.

To note about this clonotype: Just one base apart from a much larger clone, this may be a read error. The chain carries TRBV19 and TRBJ2-2, with 8 bases matching TRBD1. The CDR3 runs 15 residues. Germline CDR1 is LNHDA and CDR2 is SQIVND (reference sequence). CDR3 bases: TGTGCCAGTAGTATGGACAGGGAGAACACCGGGGGGCTGTTTTTT. This codes for CASSMDRENTGGLFF.

This chain uses TRBV28 with TRBJ1-6; 7 positions match TRBD1. The length of the CDR3 is 16 residues. Germline CDR1 is MDHEN and CDR2 is SYDVKM. V lost 4 bases to trimming and J lost 5 bases; unmatched junction nucleotides: 8. The CDR3 here is CASSSLQGRDNSPLHF. CDR3 DNA: TGTGCCAGCAGTTCTCTACAGGGGCGAGATAATTCACCCCTCCACTTT.

With regard to this clonotype: A single base separates this from a much larger clone, so it may be a read error. The chain uses TRBV4-1 and TRBJ2-7, with 8 positions matching TRBD1. In germline, CDR1 is MGHRA, CDR2 YSYEKL. CDR3 length: 15 amino acids. The CDR3 region has the DNA TGCGCCTGCAGCCAAACCGGACAGGGCAGTTACGAGCAGTACTTC. Translating it yields CACSQTGQGSYEQYF.

The genes are TRBV20-1 and TRBJ2-2, with 8 positions matching TRBD1. The length of the CDR3 is 14 residues. From germline, CDR1 is DFQATT and CDR2 SNEGSKA (reference sequence). The V gene end was trimmed by 5 bases and the J gene end by 4 bases; junction bases not matched to a gene: 6. CDR3 residues: CSASDREVTGELFF. As DNA, the CDR3 is TGCAGTGCTTCGGACAGGGAGGTCACCGGGGAGCTGTTTTTT.

This chain links TRBV7-9 with TRBJ1-1; no reliable D call. The CDR3 contains 16 residues. In germline, CDR1 is SEHNR, CDR2 FQNEAQ (reference sequence). V lost 4 bases and J lost 5, with 20 bases in between. Here the CDR3 reads CASSSPVWQSGTEAFF. In nucleotides, the CDR3 is TGTGCCAGCAGCTCCCCGGTATGGCAGTCGGGAACTGAAGCTTTCTTT.

V is TRBV15 and J is TRBJ1-2; weak D call: TRBD1 (5 bases). Germline V CDR1 and CDR2: LNHNV, YYDKDF (reference sequence). V was pared by 3 bases and J by 3 bases, with 11 bases between. The CDR3 loop spans 14 amino acids. CDR3 protein: CATSRGQGDYGYTF. Here the CDR3 DNA reads TGTGCCACCAGCAGGGGCCAGGGAGACTATGGCTACACCTTC.

The chain links TRBV19 to TRBJ2-7; TRBD1 might be the D (5 bases). In germline, CDR1 is LNHDA, CDR2 SQIVND (reference sequence). CDR3 length: 17 residues. V shed 5 bases and J shed 3 bases, with 23 bases lying between them. CDR3 coding DNA: TGTGCCAGTAGTCTCCCCCCTACGAAGGGGCGAGGCTACGAGCAGTACTTC. This gives the protein CASSLPPTKGRGYEQYF.

This clonotype is medium-sized within its sample. The chain uses TRBV28 and TRBJ2-7; no clear D gene. V gave up 2 bases and J gave up 2 bases, with 7 bases separating them. The CDR3 contains 13 residues. In germline, CDR1 is MDHEN, CDR2 SYDVKM. The chain's CDR3 is CASSLGRTYEQYF. CDR3 in DNA: TGTGCCAGCAGTTTAGGCAGAACCTACGAGCAGTACTTC.

This clonotype is medium-sized. This chain connects TRBV20-1 to TRBJ2-7; 8 nucleotides line up with TRBD2. This CDR3 region has 10 residues. Germline V gene data show CDR1 as DFQATT and CDR2 as SNEGSKA (reference sequence). The J segment lost 6 bases and the V segment lost 6 bases, leaving 1 base of the junction unmatched. For the CDR3, the DNA is TGCAGTGCCGGGGGGGTCGAGCAGTACTTC. Amino acids: CSAGGVEQYF.

The table lists this clonotype with a few counts. The chain combines TRBV4-1 with TRBJ2-2, with unresolved D. Germline V gene lookup returns CDR1 MGHRA and CDR2 YSYEKL. The germline V and J ends were trimmed by 4 bases and 0 bases, with 9 bases remaining between them. The CDR3 covers 15 residues. The CDR3 nucleotides read TGCGCCAGCAGCCCGGCGAGTACGAACACCGGGGAGCTGTTTTTT. This translates into CASSPASTNTGELFF.

With respect to this clonotype: One junction end disagrees with the germline gene, perhaps due to a read error. The genes are TRBV18 and TRBJ2-1; 12 bases map to TRBD2. The CDR3 consists of 16 residues. Germline V gives CDR1 KGHSH, CDR2 LQKENI. CDR3 bases: TGTGCCAGCGCACCAGCGACTAGCGGGAGAAGCAATGAGCAGTTCTTC. Its translation is CASAPATSGRSNEQFF.

Within the sample, this clonotype is medium-sized (0.01 to 0.1%). The V call is TRBV7-2, the J call TRBJ2-7; D possibly corresponds to TRBD2 (6 bases). Germline values: CDR1 SGHTA, CDR2 FQGNSA. The germline V and J ends were trimmed by 6 bases and 3 bases, with 18 bases remaining between them. This CDR3 is 15 amino acids long. The CDR3 nucleotides are TGTGCCAGCAGGCCCCGGGACTCCAACTTCTACGAGCAGTACTTC. Residues: CASRPRDSNFYEQYF. Filled out from reference TRBV7-2 and TRBJ2-7, the complete variable domain reads GAGVSQSPSNKVTEKGKDVELRCDPISGHTALYWYRQSLGQGLEFLIYFQGNSAPDKSGLPSDRFSAERTGGSVSTLTIQRTQQEDSAVYLCASRPRDSNFYEQYFGPGTRLTVT.

Comment on this clonotype: This may stem from a read error, because a much larger clone lies one nucleotide away. This rearrangement joins TRBV5-4 to TRBJ1-4, with TRBD1 matching over 7 bases. CDR3 length: 16 residues. Germline assignment: CDR1 SGHNT and CDR2 YYREEE (reference sequence). CDR3 residues: CAGSPDHRDRREKLFF. CDR3 bases: TGTGCCGGCAGCCCAGATCACCGGGACAGAAGAGAAAAACTGTTTTTT. The variable domain in full, with the rest retrieved from reference TRBV5-4 and TRBJ1-4, is ETGVTQSPTHLIKTRGQQVTLRCSSQSGHNTVSWYQQALGQGPQFIFQYYREEENGRGNFPPRFSGLQFPNYSSELNVNALELDDSALYLCAGSPDHRDRREKLFFGSGTQLSVL.

The chain recombines TRBV20-1 with TRBJ1-1; 9 positions agree with TRBD1. The CDR3 runs 15 residues. V trimming: 0 bases; J trimming: 1 base; junction bases outside the gene matches: 3. Germline values: CDR1 DFQATT, CDR2 SNEGSKA (reference sequence). CDR3 sequence: CSAREPGQGNTEAFF. CDR3 in DNA: TGCAGTGCTAGAGAGCCGGGACAGGGGAACACTGAAGCTTTCTTT.

The J gene is TRBJ1-5, the V gene TRBV4-2, with D tentatively TRBD1 (5 bases). This CDR3 has 15 amino acids. The V end lost 8 bases, the J end lost 2 bases, and 16 bases lay between the germline ends. Per germline, CDR1 LGHNA and CDR2 YNFKEQ. The CDR3: CASSQEGFGNQPQHF. Written as DNA, the CDR3 is TGTGCCAGCTCCCAGGAGGGGTTTGGCAATCAGCCCCAGCATTTT.

In its sample, this clonotype is medium-sized. The rearrangement links TRBV5-4 to TRBJ2-6; 7 nucleotides align to TRBD1. The CDR3 has 15 amino acids. From germline, CDR1 is SGHNT and CDR2 YYREEE (reference sequence). The ends lost 2 bases at V and 2 bases at J; junction bases unmatched: 1. The CDR3 DNA sequence: TGTGCCAGCAGCTTCCAGGGGGCTGGGGCCAACGTCCTGACTTTC. It encodes CASSFQGAGANVLTF.

This clonotype was found a few times. The J gene is TRBJ2-1, the V gene TRBV4-3; no clear D gene. V gave up 0 bases and J gave up 0 bases, with 6 bases separating them. Germline assignment: CDR1 LGHNA and CDR2 YSLEER. The CDR3 extends over 15 amino acids. In DNA form, the CDR3 reads TGCGCCAGCAGCCAAGACGCGAGCTCCTACAATGAGCAGTTCTTC. Amino acids: CASSQDASSYNEQFF.

Points on this clonotype: A much more abundant neighbour one base away suggests this may be a read error. The rearrangement uses TRBV7-7 and TRBJ2-7, with a tentative D call TRBD2 (5 bases). The CDR3 sequence is 14 residues long. The germline V gene has CDR1 SSHAT and CDR2 FNYEAQ (reference sequence). The CDR3 spells CASSLRVGSHEQYF. Here the CDR3 DNA reads TGTGCCAGCAGCTTGAGGGTAGGCTCCCACGAGCAGTACTTC.

This clonotype turned up a few times. V gene TRBV5-6 combines with J gene TRBJ2-7, with a tentative D call TRBD2 (6 bases). The CDR3 has 14 amino acids. V gave up 4 bases and J gave up 1 base, with 12 bases separating them. Germline V gene sequence: CDR1 SGHDT, CDR2 YYEEEE. CDR3 protein: CASSDPGVSYEQYF. DNA of the CDR3: TGTGCCAGCAGCGATCCGGGAGTTTCCTACGAGCAGTACTTC.

With respect to this clonotype: A much larger clone differs from this one at a single base, so this may be a read error. This chain connects TRBV10-3 to TRBJ2-3; D ambiguous. Germline V gene lookup returns CDR1 ENHRY and CDR2 SYGVKD. This CDR3 comprises 13 residues. CDR3 coding DNA: TGTGCCATCAGTGAAGTTCCGGCGGATACGCAGTGTTTT. It translates to CAISEVPADTQCF.

This clonotype was recorded a few times. The chain carries TRBV24-1 and TRBJ2-5; 7 nucleotides agree with TRBD1. Looked up from germline, CDR1 is KGHDR and CDR2 is SFDVKD. With 4 bases clipped from V and 7 bases from J, the junction kept 8 bases outside the gene matches. The CDR3 runs 14 residues. The CDR3 nucleotides are TGTGCCACCAGTGACCCCGACAGGGAAGGGACCCAGTACTTC. Translating gives CATSDPDREGTQYF.

The table lists this clonotype with a few counts. V is TRBV19 and J is TRBJ2-1; 11 bases map to TRBD1. V was pared by 7 bases and J by 3 bases, with 14 bases of the junction left unmatched. The length of the CDR3 is 18 residues. Germline V gives CDR1 LNHDA, CDR2 SQIVND (reference sequence). In nucleotides, the CDR3 is TGTGCCAGTAAGAAAGGGGGGTCCGGGACAGGGGGCTACAATGAGCAGTTCTTC. Amino acids: CASKKGGSGTGGYNEQFF.